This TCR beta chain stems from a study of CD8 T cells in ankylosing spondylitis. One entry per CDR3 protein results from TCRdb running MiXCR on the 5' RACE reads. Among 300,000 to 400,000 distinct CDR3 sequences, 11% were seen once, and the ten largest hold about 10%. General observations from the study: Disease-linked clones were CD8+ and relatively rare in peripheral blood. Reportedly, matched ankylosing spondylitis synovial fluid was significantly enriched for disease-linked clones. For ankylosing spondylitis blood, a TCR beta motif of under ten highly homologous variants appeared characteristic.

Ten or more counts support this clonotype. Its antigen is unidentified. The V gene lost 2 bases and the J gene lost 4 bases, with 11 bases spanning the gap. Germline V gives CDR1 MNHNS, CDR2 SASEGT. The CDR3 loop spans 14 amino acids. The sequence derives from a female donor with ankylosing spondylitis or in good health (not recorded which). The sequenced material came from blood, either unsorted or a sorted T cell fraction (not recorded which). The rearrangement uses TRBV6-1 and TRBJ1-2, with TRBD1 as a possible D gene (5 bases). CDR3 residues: CASSESAGTYGYTF. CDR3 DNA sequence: TGTGCCAGCAGTGAATCGGCTGGGACCTATGGCTACACCTTC.